This TCR beta chain was sequenced in a study of T cells after yellow fever vaccination. Turning to this clonotype: Its antigen is still unknown.

General observations from the study: Most clones from primary vaccination were detected again post-booster (just over 95% CD4, about 88% CD8). Researchers cautioned that FACS-sorted repertoires could harbor abundant clonotypes contaminating from the bulk population. A small proportion of clonotypes was detected in both the CD4 and CD8 compartments.

The CDR3 covers 15 residues. Trimming removed 6 bases at V and 10 bases at J, with 22 bases between. Germline CDR1 is SGHTA and CDR2 is FQGNSA. A universal primer site and UMIs were added as TCR cDNA was made by 5'RACE template switching. One entry per CDR3 protein results from TCRdb running MiXCR on the 5' RACE reads. The repertoire holds around 590,000 distinct CDR3 sequences, with roughly an eighth as singletons. The clonotype was recovered from a young man who received the YFV17D yellow fever vaccine. The input for sequencing was PBMCs, taken on the day of the yellow fever booster vaccination. The chain carries TRBV7-2 and TRBJ2-1; D perhaps matches TRBD2 (6 bases). The CDR3 loop is CASSLQRAKREEQFF. The CDR3 nucleotides are TGTGCCAGCAGTTTACAGCGGGCGAAAAGGGAAGAGCAGTTCTTC.